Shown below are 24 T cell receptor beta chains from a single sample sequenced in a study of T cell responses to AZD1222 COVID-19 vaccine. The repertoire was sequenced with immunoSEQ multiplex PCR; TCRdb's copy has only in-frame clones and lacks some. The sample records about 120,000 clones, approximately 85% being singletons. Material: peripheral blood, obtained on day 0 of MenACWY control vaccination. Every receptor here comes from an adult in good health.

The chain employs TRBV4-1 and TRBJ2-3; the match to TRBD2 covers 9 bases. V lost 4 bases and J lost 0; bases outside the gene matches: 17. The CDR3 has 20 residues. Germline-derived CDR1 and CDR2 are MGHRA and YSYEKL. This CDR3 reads CASSLGGGGAGLTSTDTQYF. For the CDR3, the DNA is TGCGCCAGCAGCCTTGGAGGCGGGGGGGCCGGCCTAACTAGCACAGATACGCAGTATTTT.

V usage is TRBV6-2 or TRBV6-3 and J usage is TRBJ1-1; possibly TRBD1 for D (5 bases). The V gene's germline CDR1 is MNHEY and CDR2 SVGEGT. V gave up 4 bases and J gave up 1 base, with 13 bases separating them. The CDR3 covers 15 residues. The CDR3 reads CASSLVQGANTEAFF. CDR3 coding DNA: TGTGCCAGCAGTTTGGTTCAGGGTGCGAACACTGAAGCTTTCTTT.

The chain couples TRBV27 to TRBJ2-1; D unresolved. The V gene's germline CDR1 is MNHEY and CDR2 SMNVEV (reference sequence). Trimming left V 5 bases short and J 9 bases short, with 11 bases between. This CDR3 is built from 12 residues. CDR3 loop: CASSPSVFEQFF. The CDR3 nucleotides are TGTGCCAGCAGTCCCTCAGTTTTTGAGCAGTTCTTC.

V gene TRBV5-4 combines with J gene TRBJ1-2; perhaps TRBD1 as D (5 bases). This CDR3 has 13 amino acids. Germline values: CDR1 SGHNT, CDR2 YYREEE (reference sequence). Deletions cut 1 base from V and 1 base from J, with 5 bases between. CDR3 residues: CASSLQGNYGYTF. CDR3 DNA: TGTGCCAGCAGCTTGCAGGGTAACTATGGCTACACCTTC.

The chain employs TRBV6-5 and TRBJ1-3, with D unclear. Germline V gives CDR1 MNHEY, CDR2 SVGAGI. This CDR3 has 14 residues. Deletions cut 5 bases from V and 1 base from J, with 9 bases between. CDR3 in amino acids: CASSPGRSGNTIYF. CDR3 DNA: TGTGCCAGCAGTCCCGGACGGTCTGGAAACACCATATATTTT.

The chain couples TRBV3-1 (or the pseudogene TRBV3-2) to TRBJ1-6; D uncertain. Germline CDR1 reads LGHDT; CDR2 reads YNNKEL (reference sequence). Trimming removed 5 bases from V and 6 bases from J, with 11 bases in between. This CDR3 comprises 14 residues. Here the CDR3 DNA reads TGTGCCAGCAGCTACGATTACTCTAATTCACCCCTCCACTTT. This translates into CASSYDYSNSPLHF.

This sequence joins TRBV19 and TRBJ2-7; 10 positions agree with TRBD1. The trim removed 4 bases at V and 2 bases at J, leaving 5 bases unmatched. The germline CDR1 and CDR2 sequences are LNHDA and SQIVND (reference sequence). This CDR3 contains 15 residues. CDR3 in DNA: TGTGCCAGTAGTACCTTGGGGACAGGGGCCTACGAGCAGTACTTC. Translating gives CASSTLGTGAYEQYF.

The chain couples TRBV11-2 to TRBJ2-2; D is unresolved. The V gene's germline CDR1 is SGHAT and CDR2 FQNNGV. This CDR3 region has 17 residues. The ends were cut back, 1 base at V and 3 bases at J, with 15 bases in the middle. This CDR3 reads CASSLGRAFGYTGELFF. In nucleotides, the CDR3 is TGTGCCAGCAGCTTAGGACGTGCGTTCGGGTACACCGGGGAGCTGTTTTTT.

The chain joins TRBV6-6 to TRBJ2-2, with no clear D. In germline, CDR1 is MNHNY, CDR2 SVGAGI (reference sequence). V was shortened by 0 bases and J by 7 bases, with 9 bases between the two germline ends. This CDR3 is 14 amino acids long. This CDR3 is CASSYSMRDGELFF. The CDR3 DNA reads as TGTGCCAGCAGTTACTCGATGCGCGACGGGGAGCTGTTTTTT.

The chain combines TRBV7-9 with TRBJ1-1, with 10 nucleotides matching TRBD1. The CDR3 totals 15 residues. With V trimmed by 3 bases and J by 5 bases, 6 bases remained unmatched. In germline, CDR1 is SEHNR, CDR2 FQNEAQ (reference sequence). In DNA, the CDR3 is TGTGCCAGCAGCTTGTCCCCGGGACAGGGGACTGAAGCTTTCTTT. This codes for CASSLSPGQGTEAFF.

CDR3 amino acids: CASSPEGGPGVNSPLHF. CDR3 bases: TGCGCCAGCAGCCCGGAGGGGGGGCCGGGGGTTAATTCACCCCTCCACTTT. V usage is TRBV4-3 and J usage is TRBJ1-6; maybe TRBD1 (6 bases). CDR3 length equals 17 residues. CDR1 LGHNA and CDR2 YSLEER come from the germline V gene. V was trimmed by 4 bases and J by 6 bases, leaving 19 bases between them.

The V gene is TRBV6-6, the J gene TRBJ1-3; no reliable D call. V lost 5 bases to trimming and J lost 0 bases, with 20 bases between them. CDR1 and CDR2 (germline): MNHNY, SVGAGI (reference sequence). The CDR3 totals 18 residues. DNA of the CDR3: TGTGCCAGCAGTCCCCGCCGTGCTGGGAGCTTCTCTGGAAACACCATATATTTT. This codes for CASSPRRAGSFSGNTIYF.

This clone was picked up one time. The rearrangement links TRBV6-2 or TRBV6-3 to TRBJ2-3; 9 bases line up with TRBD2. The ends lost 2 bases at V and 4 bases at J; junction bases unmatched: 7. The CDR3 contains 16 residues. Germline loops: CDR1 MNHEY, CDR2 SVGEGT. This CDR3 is CASSYPGLAVPDTQYF. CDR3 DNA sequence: TGTGCCAGCAGTTACCCGGGACTAGCTGTTCCAGATACGCAGTATTTT.

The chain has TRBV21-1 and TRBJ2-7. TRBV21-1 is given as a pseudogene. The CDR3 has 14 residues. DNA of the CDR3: TGTGCCAGCAGCAAAGACGAAGGGTGGCAAGAGCAGTACTTC. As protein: CASSKDEGWQEQYF.

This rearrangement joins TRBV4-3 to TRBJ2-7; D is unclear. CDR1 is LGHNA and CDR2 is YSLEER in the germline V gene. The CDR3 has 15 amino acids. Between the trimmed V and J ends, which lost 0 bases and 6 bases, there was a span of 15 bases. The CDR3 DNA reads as TGCGCCAGCAGCCAAGATGAGGAAATCTCCAGCGAGCAGTACTTC. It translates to CASSQDEEISSEQYF.

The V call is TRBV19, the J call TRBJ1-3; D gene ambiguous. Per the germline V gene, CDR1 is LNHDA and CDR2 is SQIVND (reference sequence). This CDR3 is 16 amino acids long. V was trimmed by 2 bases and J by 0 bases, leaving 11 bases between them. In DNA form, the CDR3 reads TGTGCCAGTAGTATAACTGAGGCTGTCTCTGGAAACACCATATATTTT. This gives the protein CASSITEAVSGNTIYF.

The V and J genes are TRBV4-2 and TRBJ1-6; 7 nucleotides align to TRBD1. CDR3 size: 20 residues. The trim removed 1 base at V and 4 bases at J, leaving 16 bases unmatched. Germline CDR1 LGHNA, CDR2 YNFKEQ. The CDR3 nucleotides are TGTGCCAGCAGCCAAGTTTTGGGGGGGACGGCGGGACAGTATAATTCACCCCTCCACTTT. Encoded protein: CASSQVLGGTAGQYNSPLHF.

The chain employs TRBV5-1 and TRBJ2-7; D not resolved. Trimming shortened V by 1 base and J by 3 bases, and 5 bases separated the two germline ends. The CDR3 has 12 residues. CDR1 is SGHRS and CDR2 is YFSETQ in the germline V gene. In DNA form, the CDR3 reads TGCGCCAGCAGCTTGACAGACTACGAGCAGTACTTC. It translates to CASSLTDYEQYF.

In DNA form, the CDR3 reads TGCGCCAGCAGCTTGGACAGGGTAAATTCACCCCTCCACTTT. Translation gives CASSLDRVNSPLHF. The rearrangement uses TRBV5-1 and TRBJ1-6, with D possibly TRBD1 on 6 matching bases. V was pared by 0 bases and J by 7 bases, with 8 bases between. The CDR3 runs 14 residues. Looked up from germline, CDR1 is SGHRS and CDR2 is YFSETQ. Full variable domain (missing parts from reference TRBV5-1 and TRBJ1-6): KAGVTQTPRYLIKTRGQQVTLSCSPISGHRSVSWYQQTPGQGLQFLFEYFSETQRNKGNFPGRFSGRQFSNSRSEMNVSTLELGDSALYLCASSLDRVNSPLHFGNGTRLTVT.

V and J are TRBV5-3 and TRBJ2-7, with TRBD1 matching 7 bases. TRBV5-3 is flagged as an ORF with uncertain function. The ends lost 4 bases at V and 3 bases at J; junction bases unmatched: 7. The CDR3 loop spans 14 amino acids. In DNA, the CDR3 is TGTGCCAGAAGCCCTGGCAGGGGGAGCTACGAGCAGTACTTC. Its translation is CARSPGRGSYEQYF.

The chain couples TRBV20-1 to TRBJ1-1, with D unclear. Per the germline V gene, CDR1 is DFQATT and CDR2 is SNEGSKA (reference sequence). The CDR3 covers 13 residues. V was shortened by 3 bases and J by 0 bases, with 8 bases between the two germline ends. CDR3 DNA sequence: TGCAGTGCTAGTAGCACAATGAACACTGAAGCTTTCTTT. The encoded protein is CSASSTMNTEAFF.

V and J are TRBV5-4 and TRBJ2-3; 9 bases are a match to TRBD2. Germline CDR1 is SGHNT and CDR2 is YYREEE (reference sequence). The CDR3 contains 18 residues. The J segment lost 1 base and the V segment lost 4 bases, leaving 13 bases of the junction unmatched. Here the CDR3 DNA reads TGTGCCAGCAGCGAAGGGACTAGCAGGGGGTGGGGCACAGATACGCAGTATTTT. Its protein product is CASSEGTSRGWGTDTQYF.

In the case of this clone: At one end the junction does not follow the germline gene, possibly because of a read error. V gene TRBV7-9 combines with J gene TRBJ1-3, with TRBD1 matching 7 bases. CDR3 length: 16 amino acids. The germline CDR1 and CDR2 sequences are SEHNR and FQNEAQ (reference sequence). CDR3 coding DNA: TGTGCCAGCAGTTTAGGAACGACAGGGTCTGGAAACACCATATATTTT. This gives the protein CASSLGTTGSGNTIYF.

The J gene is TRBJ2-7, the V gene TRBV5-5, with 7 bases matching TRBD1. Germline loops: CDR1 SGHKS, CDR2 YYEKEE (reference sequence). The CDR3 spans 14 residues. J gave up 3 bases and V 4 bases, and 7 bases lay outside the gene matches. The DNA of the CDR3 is TGTGCCAGCAGCATCCGGGACAGAGTCTACGAGCAGTACTTC. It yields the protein CASSIRDRVYEQYF.